This T cell receptor (beta chain) was documented in a study of CD8 T cells in ankylosing spondylitis. A single record per CDR3 protein comes from TCRdb applying MiXCR to the 5' RACE reads. The sample contains 300,000 to 350,000 distinct CDR3 sequences, 14% to 15% of which appear only once. This CDR3 region has 15 residues. Germline V gives CDR1 SGDLS, CDR2 YYNGEE. Trimming removed 0 bases from V and 1 base from J, with 10 bases in between. This clonotype was seen a handful of times. This TCR derives from a male donor with ankylosing spondylitis or in good health (not recorded which). The chain links TRBV9 to TRBJ2-5; tentative D call: TRBD2 (5 bases). Sequenced sample: blood, either unsorted or a sorted T cell fraction (not recorded which). Here the CDR3 reads CASSVGGITQETQYF. The CDR3 DNA follows: TGTGCCAGCAGCGTAGGAGGGATCACCCAAGAGACCCAGTACTTC.